A selection of T cell receptor beta chains follows, all from one sample in a study of PD-L1 blockade in urothelial cancer. TCRdb's copy holds only in-frame clones and misses some; the assay was immunoSEQ multiplex PCR. The table has 46,000 or so clones, approximately 83% seen once. This specimen was PBMCs, taken around atezolizumab (anti-PD-L1) treatment. Every receptor here comes from a man in his sixties with urothelial cancer. CDR3s include the opening cysteine and the closing phenylalanine or tryptophan. A D gene is named only where the DNA matches it firmly. Clone size is shown for a subset of rows, as once, few, many or a class of expanded clone.

TRBJ2-1 | 11 | TRBV30 | once | - | TGTGCCTGGAGTGTAGTTAGCCAGCAGTTCTTC | CAWSVVSQQFF
TRBJ1-3 | 14 | TRBV9 | - | - | TGTGCCAGCAGCGCCCGGGTTTCTGGAAACACCATATATTTT | CASSARVSGNTIYF
TRBJ1-3 | 16 | TRBV5-8 | once | TRBD1 | TGTGCCAGCAGCCCGGGGACAGGGAGCTCTGGAAACACCATATATTTT | CASSPGTGSSGNTIYF
TRBJ1-1 | 15 | TRBV19 | - | TRBD1 | TGTGCCAGTAGTATGGGACAGGGGGCCTACACTGAAGCTTTCTTT | CASSMGQGAYTEAFF
TRBJ2-5 | 16 | TRBV6-1 | - | - | TGTGCCAGCAGTGAGGGCTCTTCAGGGATTTTAGGGACCCAGTACTTC | CASSEGSSGILGTQYF
TRBJ2-2 | 17 | TRBV5-4 | - | - | TGTGCCAGCAGCTCGGAAGACAGGTTCCTGAACACCGGGGAGCTGTTTTTT | CASSSEDRFLNTGELFF
TRBJ2-5 | 17 | TRBV4-2 | - | TRBD2 | TGTGCCAGCAGCCAAGGGACTAGCGGGGGGGCGGAAGAGACCCAGTACTTC | CASSQGTSGGAEETQYF
TRBJ1-5 | 15 | TRBV7-9 | - | - | TGTGCCAGCAGCAATGCGGGTTTACTCAATCAGCCCCAGCATTTT | CASSNAGLLNQPQHF
TRBJ2-7 | 14 | TRBV13 | once | - | TGTGCCAGCAGCGCCCAGCCGCAGCGGTACGAGCAGTACTTC | CASSAQPQRYEQYF
TRBJ1-1 | 13 | TRBV7-2 | - | - | TGTGCCAGCAGCTTCCAGATTAACACTGAAGCTTTCTTT | CASSFQINTEAFF
TRBJ2-1 | 15 | TRBV11-2 | - | - | TGTGCCAGCAGCTTAGATAGCGGGACAGACAATGAGCAGTTCTTC | CASSLDSGTDNEQFF
TRBJ2-7 | 13 | TRBV27 | - | - | TGTGCCAGCAGTCAGACAGGCCCCTACGAGCAGTACTTC | CASSQTGPYEQYF
TRBJ2-7 | 14 | TRBV4-3 | - | TRBD1 | TGCGCCAGCAGCCAAAACAGGGGATCCTACGAGCAGTACTTC | CASSQNRGSYEQYF